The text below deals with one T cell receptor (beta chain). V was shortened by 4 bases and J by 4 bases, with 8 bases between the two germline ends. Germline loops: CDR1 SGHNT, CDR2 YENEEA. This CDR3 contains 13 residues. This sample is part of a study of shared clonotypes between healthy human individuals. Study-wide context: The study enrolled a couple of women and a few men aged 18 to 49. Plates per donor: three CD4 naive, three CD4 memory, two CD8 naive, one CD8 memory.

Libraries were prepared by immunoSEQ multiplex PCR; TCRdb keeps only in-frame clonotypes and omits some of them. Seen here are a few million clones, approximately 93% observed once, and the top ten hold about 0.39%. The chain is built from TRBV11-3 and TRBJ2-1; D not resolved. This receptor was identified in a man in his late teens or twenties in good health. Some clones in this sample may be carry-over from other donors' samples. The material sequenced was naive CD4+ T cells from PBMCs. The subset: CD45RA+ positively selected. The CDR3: CASSSDVYNEQFF. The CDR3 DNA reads TGTGCCAGCAGCTCTGACGTGTACAATGAGCAGTTCTTC.